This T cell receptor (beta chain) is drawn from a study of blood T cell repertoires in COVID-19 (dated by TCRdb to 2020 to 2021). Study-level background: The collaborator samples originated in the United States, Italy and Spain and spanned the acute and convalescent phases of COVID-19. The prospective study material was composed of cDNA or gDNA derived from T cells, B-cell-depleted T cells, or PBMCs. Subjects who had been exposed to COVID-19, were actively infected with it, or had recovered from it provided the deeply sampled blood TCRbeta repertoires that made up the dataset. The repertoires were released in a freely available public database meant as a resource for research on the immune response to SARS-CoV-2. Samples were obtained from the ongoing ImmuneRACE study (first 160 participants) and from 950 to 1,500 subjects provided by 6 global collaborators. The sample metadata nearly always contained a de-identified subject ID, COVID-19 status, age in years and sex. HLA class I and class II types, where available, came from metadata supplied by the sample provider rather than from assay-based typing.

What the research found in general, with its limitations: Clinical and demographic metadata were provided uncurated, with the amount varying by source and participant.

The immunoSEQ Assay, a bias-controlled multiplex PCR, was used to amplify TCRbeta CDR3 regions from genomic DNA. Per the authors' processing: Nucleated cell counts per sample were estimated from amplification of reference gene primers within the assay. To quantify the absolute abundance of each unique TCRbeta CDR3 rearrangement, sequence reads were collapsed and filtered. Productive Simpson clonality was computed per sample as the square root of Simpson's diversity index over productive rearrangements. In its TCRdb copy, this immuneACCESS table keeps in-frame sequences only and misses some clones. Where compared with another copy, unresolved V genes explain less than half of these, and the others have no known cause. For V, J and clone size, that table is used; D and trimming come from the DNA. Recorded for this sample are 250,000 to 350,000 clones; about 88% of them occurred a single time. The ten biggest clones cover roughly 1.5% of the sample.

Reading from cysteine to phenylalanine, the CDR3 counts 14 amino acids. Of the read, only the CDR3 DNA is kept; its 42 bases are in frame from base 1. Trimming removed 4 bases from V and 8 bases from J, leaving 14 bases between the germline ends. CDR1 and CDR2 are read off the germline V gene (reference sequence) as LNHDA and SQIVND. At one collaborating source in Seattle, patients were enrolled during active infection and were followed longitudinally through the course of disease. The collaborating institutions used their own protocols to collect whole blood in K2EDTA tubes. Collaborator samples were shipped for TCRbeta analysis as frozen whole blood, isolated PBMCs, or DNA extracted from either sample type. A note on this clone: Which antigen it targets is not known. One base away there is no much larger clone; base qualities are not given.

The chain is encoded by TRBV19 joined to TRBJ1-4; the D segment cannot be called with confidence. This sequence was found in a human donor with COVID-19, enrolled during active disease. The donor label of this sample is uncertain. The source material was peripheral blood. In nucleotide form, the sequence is TGTGCCAGTAGTACCCTAGGACGGGAGGAAAAACTGTTTTTT. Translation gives CASSTLGREEKLFF. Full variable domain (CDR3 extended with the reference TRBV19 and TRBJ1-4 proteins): DGGITQSPKYLFRKEGQNVTLSCEQNLNHDAMYWYRQDPGQGLRLIYYSQIVNDFQKGDIAEGYSVSREKKESFPLTVTSAQKNPTAFYLCASSTLGREEKLFFGSGTQLSVL.